This T cell receptor (beta chain) derives from a study of shared clonotypes between healthy human individuals. General study results and limits: When naive CD4 clonotypes were compared across a handful of donors, 4% to 5.5% were shared. Although depth was large, rarefaction showed that sequencing of the sorted subsets was incomplete. Some clonotypes were shared by all four sorted-subset donors, while others were not shared. The non-shared ones had lower generation probabilities than the shared ones. Among the subsets, naive ones generally showed larger estimated richness than memory ones.

Clones were read by immunoSEQ multiplex PCR, and TCRdb kept only the in-frame ones, dropping some. In the table there are millions of clones, 85% to 95% of which are singletons. Worth noting for this clone: As yet, its antigen is unknown.

Germline CDR1 reads LNHDA; CDR2 reads SQIVND (reference sequence). This CDR3 has 13 residues. V was clipped by 5 bases and J by 1 base, with 6 bases between them. This receptor was identified in a young man in good health. V usage is TRBV19 and J usage is TRBJ1-5; D unresolved. Sequenced sample: naive CD4+ T cells sorted from blood. Subset meaning: CD45RA+ positively selected. In DNA, the CDR3 is TGTGCCAGTAGTTTCGACAGCAATCAGCCCCAGCATTTT. Its translation: CASSFDSNQPQHF.